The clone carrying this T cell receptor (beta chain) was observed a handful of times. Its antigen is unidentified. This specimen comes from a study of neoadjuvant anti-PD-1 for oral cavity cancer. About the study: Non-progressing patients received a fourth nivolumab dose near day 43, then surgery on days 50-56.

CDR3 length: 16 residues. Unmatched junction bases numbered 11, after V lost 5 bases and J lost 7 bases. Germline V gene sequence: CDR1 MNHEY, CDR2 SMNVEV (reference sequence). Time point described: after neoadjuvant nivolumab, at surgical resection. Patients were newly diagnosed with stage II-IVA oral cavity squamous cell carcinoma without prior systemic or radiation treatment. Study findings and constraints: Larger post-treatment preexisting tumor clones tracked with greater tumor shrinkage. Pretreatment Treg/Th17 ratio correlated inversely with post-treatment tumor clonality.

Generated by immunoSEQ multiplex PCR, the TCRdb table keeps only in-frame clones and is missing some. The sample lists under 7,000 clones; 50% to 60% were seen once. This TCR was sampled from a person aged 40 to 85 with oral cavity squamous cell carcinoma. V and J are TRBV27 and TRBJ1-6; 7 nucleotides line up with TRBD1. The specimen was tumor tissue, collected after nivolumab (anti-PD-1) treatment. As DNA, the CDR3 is TGTGCCAGCAGTCCAAATGCAGGGGGTGGCAATTCACCCCTCCACTTT. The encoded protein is CASSPNAGGGNSPLHF.